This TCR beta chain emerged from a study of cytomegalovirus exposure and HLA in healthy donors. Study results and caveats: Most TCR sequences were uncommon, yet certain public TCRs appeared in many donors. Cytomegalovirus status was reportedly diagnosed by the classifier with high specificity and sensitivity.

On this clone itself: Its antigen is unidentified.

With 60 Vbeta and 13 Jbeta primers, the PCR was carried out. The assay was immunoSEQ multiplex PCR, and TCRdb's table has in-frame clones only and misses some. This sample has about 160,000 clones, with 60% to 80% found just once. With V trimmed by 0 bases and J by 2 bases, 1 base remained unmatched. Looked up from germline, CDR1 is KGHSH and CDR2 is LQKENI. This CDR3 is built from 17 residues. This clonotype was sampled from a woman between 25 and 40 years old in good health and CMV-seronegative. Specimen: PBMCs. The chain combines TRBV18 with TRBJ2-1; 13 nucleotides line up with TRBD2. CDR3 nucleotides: TGTGCCAGCTCACCACCTGGACTAGCGGGGGCCTACAATGAGCAGTTCTTC. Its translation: CASSPPGLAGAYNEQFF.